The clone carrying this TCR beta chain was seen many times. The record originates from a study of T-cell reconstitution after alpha-beta-depleted transplantation in children. Trimming stripped 5 bases from V and 0 bases from J, with 14 bases between. The CDR3 runs 15 residues. Germline values: CDR1 MNHEY, CDR2 SMNVEV (reference sequence). TCRbeta library preparation incorporated unique molecular identifiers. TCRdb re-analysed the PCR reads in MiXCR, keeping a single row per CDR3 protein. The table includes about 110,000 distinct CDR3 sequences, 10% detected once. The sequenced sample was PBMCs from the stem cell graft donor, obtained from the stem cell graft. This rearrangement joins TRBV27 to TRBJ2-7, with D hard to call. This receptor was obtained from a human donor who donated a stem cell graft to a child with acute lymphoblastic leukemia. CDR3 bases: TGTGCCAGCAGTGCCCTAAGACCTGCCTCCTACGAGCAGTACTTC. It translates to CASSALRPASYEQYF.